Below, 3 T cell receptor beta chains from the same sample are listed, as sequenced in a study of control samples from healthy donors and cancer patients. The table came from immunoSEQ multiplex PCR; TCRdb's copy has only in-frame clones and leaves some out. The table includes fewer than 200,000 clones, over 90% detected once. Sequencing was carried out using blood. All receptors derive from a woman in her twenties or thirties in good health.

The chain has TRBV7-9 and TRBJ2-7; 8 bases agree with TRBD1. The CDR3 runs to 16 residues. V shed 6 bases, J shed 2 bases, and the junction held 12 bases outside the gene matches. Per the germline V gene, CDR1 is SEHNR and CDR2 is FQNEAQ (reference sequence). DNA for the CDR3: TGTGCCAGCAGGCCCCCCGGCGGGACAGGTCCCTACGAGCAGTACTTC. This encodes CASRPPGGTGPYEQYF.

This chain links TRBV27 with TRBJ2-3; 7 bases are shared with TRBD1. In germline, CDR1 is MNHEY, CDR2 SMNVEV (reference sequence). The trim removed 4 bases at V and 1 base at J, leaving 5 bases unmatched. The CDR3 spans 15 residues. The CDR3 DNA sequence: TGTGCCAGCAGTTCCAACAGGGGCGGCACAGATACGCAGTATTTT. The encoded protein is CASSSNRGGTDTQYF.

The rearrangement joins TRBV30 to TRBJ1-5; TRBD1 might be the D (5 bases). V lost 0 bases and J lost 7, with 13 bases in between. The CDR3 length is 14 residues. The germline gives CDR1 GTSNPN, CDR2 SVGIG (reference sequence). CDR3 DNA sequence: TGTGCCTGGAGTGTTCCAGGGCCAGGCCAGCCCCAGCATTTT. Translated, it gives CAWSVPGPGQPQHF.